Shown below are 27 T cell receptor beta chains from a single sample sequenced in a study of blood T cell repertoires in COVID-19. Generated by immunoSEQ multiplex PCR, the TCRdb table keeps only in-frame clones and is missing some. The sample lists around 220,000 clones, around 85% occurring once. Sample: peripheral blood. These receptors all come from a woman in her 50s with acute or convalescent COVID-19.

V usage is TRBV21-1 and J usage is TRBJ2-3; TRBD1 is the table's D call and was not checked against the DNA. TRBV21-1 is noted as a pseudogene. This CDR3 has 19 amino acids. The CDR3, as DNA: TGTGCCAGCAGATATAGGGCGTGGGGACAGGACTCCTACACAGATACGCAGTATTTT. This sequence encodes CASRYRAWGQDSYTDTQYF.

V gene TRBV24-1 combines with J gene TRBJ2-2, with TRBD2 matching 11 bases. V lost 7 bases and J lost 2; bases outside the gene matches: 2. The germline CDR1 and CDR2 sequences are KGHDR and SFDVKD. This CDR3 spans 15 amino acids. The CDR3 region has the DNA TGTGCCACCAGGGGGACTAGCGGAAACACCGGGGAGCTGTTTTTT. This codes for CATRGTSGNTGELFF.

This clone was detected a few times. The chain has TRBV2 and TRBJ1-4, with 7 bases matching TRBD1. The CDR3 consists of 16 residues. Unmatched junction bases numbered 7, after V lost 6 bases and J lost 0 bases. Germline lookup yields CDR1 SNHLY and CDR2 FYNNEI. CDR3 sequence reads: CASRPGQRSTNEKLFF. The DNA for the CDR3 is TGTGCCAGCAGACCGGGACAGAGATCAACTAATGAAAAACTGTTTTTT.

DNA of the CDR3: TGTGCCAGCAGCCCAAGGCCACAGGGGATTAGGGAGACCCAGTACTTC. It yields the protein CASSPRPQGIRETQYF. The chain joins TRBV7-2 to TRBJ2-5, with 7 bases lining up with TRBD1. The V and J ends lost 5 bases and 5 bases, in that order; junction bases with no gene match: 14. The germline CDR1 and CDR2 sequences are SGHTA and FQGNSA. The CDR3 length is 16 residues.

This sequence joins TRBV24-1 and TRBJ1-1, with 7 bases identical to TRBD1. Looked up from germline, CDR1 is KGHDR and CDR2 is SFDVKD. V lost 1 base and J lost 10; bases outside the gene matches: 2. CDR3 length: 12 residues. This chain's CDR3 is CATSDFQGGAFF. CDR3 nucleotide sequence: TGTGCCACCAGTGATTTTCAGGGGGGAGCTTTCTTT.

The chain has TRBV18 and TRBJ2-3, with 11 bases identical to TRBD1. Germline trimming cut 6 bases from V and 4 bases from J; bases unmatched to any gene: 3. The CDR3 sequence is 14 residues long. CDR1 is KGHSH and CDR2 is LQKENI in the germline V gene. The CDR3 loop reads CASSPDRGPDTQYF. CDR3 nucleotides: TGTGCCAGCTCTCCGGACAGGGGGCCAGATACGCAGTATTTT.

The chain is built from TRBV5-1 and TRBJ2-2; 9 bases fit TRBD2. V dropped 5 bases and J dropped 16; count of bases not matched to a gene: 12. This CDR3 has 13 residues. Germline V gene lookup returns CDR1 SGHRS and CDR2 YFSETQ. CDR3 in DNA: TGCGCCAGCAGGCCTAGCGGGACAGAAGCCGGGTTTTTT. It yields the protein CASRPSGTEAGFF.

The chain carries TRBV19 and TRBJ1-2, with TRBD1 identical over 7 bases. Trimming cost V 7 bases and J 8 bases; bases outside gene matches: 10. The CDR3 has 13 residues. CDR1 and CDR2 from the germline V gene are LNHDA and SQIVND (reference sequence). CDR3 in DNA: TGTGCCAGTATTCGGAGGGAAGGGGGCGGCTACACCTTC. Protein: CASIRREGGGYTF.

V gene TRBV19 combines with J gene TRBJ2-2; 9 nucleotides line up with TRBD1. CDR1 and CDR2 from the germline V gene are LNHDA and SQIVND (reference sequence). Trimming took 7 bases from V and 6 from J; bases not matched to a gene: 6. This CDR3 comprises 14 residues. DNA of the CDR3: TGTGCCAGTAAGGGGGACAGGGATTCCGGGGAGCTGTTTTTT. Amino acids: CASKGDRDSGELFF. The variable domain in full, completed from reference TRBV19 and TRBJ2-2, reads DGGITQSPKYLFRKEGQNVTLSCEQNLNHDAMYWYRQDPGQGLRLIYYSQIVNDFQKGDIAEGYSVSREKKESFPLTVTSAQKNPTAFYLCASKGDRDSGELFFGEGSRLTVL.

The V call is TRBV2, the J call TRBJ1-4, with a possible D match to TRBD1 (6 bases). The CDR3 is made up of 14 amino acids. V gave up 6 bases and J gave up 5 bases, with 13 bases separating them. Per germline, CDR1 SNHLY and CDR2 FYNNEI. CDR3 in amino acids: CASSARQENEKLFF. Here the CDR3 DNA reads TGTGCCAGCAGCGCCAGACAGGAAAATGAAAAACTGTTTTTT.

This chain uses TRBV29-1 with TRBJ1-2, with D uncertain. V was shortened by 2 bases and J by 1 base, with 11 bases between the two germline ends. From germline, CDR1 is SQVTM and CDR2 ANQGSEA. The CDR3 has 14 residues. This chain's CDR3 is CSVEKAGDNYGYTF. In DNA form, the CDR3 reads TGCAGCGTTGAAAAGGCCGGGGATAACTATGGCTACACCTTC.

V gene TRBV5-4 combines with J gene TRBJ2-5, with D maybe TRBD2 (5 bases). CDR1 is SGHNT, CDR2 YYREEE, per germline (reference sequence). This CDR3 is built from 16 residues. The ends were cut back, 4 bases at V and 1 base at J, with 17 bases in the middle. The CDR3 loop reads CASSDRSSGIQETQYF. The CDR3, as DNA: TGTGCCAGCAGCGACCGAAGTTCGGGGATCCAAGAGACCCAGTACTTC.

The rearrangement joins TRBV5-1 to TRBJ1-2, with a weak D call TRBD1 (5 bases). The germline V and J ends were trimmed by 1 base and 4 bases, with 17 bases remaining between them. CDR3 length: 16 residues. Germline V gene sequence: CDR1 SGHRS, CDR2 YFSETQ. As DNA, the CDR3 is TGCGCCAGCAGCTTGACCGGGGGGGACCTTGGCTATGGCTACACCTTC. Its protein product is CASSLTGGDLGYGYTF.

The chain has TRBV9 and TRBJ2-2, with 11 bases lining up with TRBD2. This CDR3 spans 15 amino acids. The germline gives CDR1 SGDLS, CDR2 YYNGEE. V shed 2 bases and J 6 bases; nucleotides not matched to a gene: 3. CDR3 sequence (DNA): TGTGCCAGCAGCGTTAGCGGGGGGGCCCCCGGGGAGCTGTTTTTT. Translation: CASSVSGGAPGELFF.

V is TRBV6-5 and J is TRBJ2-1; D might be TRBD2 (5 bases). The CDR3 length is 13 residues. V gave up 6 bases and J gave up 8 bases, with 14 bases separating them. Germline assignment: CDR1 MNHEY and CDR2 SVGAGI. Written as DNA, the CDR3 is TGTGCCAGCAGACAAGCGGCGGGCGATGAGCAGTTCTTC. Protein sequence: CASRQAAGDEQFF.

This clone was seen only a few times. This chain links TRBV10-3 with TRBJ1-2, with TRBD1 matching 7 bases. Germline trimming cut 3 bases from V and 5 bases from J; bases unmatched to any gene: 9. The CDR3 contains 15 residues. CDR1 and CDR2 (germline): ENHRY, SYGVKD. CDR3 amino acids: CAISEKGGEGYGYTF. Written as DNA, the CDR3 is TGTGCCATCAGTGAAAAAGGGGGCGAGGGGTATGGCTACACCTTC.

The rearrangement links TRBV13 to TRBJ2-1; D is possibly TRBD1 (5 bases). V was pared by 2 bases and J by 1 base, with 6 bases between. The CDR3 is 14 residues long. Germline assignment: CDR1 PRHDT and CDR2 FYEKMQ (reference sequence). The CDR3 DNA reads TGTGCCAGCAGCTTACAGGGATCCTACAATGAGCAGTTCTTC. Protein sequence: CASSLQGSYNEQFF.

This clone was found once. This chain links TRBV24-1 with TRBJ2-3; 7 bases align to TRBD2. The CDR3 totals 15 residues. CDR1 and CDR2 (germline): KGHDR, SFDVKD. With V trimmed by 4 bases and J by 2 bases, 5 bases remained unmatched. The chain's CDR3 is CATSDPAGPTDTQYF. CDR3 in DNA: TGTGCCACCAGTGACCCAGCGGGACCCACAGATACGCAGTATTTT.

The DNA of the CDR3 is TGTGCCAGCAGCCCTACTAGCGGGGGGGGCAATGAGCAGTTCTTC. This translates into CASSPTSGGGNEQFF. The genes are TRBV13 and TRBJ2-1; 13 bases align to TRBD2. CDR1 is PRHDT and CDR2 is FYEKMQ in the germline V gene (reference sequence). The CDR3 totals 15 residues. J lost 6 bases, V lost 5 bases, and 4 bases had no gene match.

The V and J genes are TRBV27 and TRBJ2-7, with 10 bases lining up with TRBD2. The V segment lost 4 bases and the J segment 3 bases; nucleotides outside the gene matches: 3. This CDR3 region has 14 residues. Germline CDR1 MNHEY, CDR2 SMNVEV (reference sequence). CDR3 sequence: CASSWTSGGYEQYF. The CDR3 DNA is TGTGCCAGCAGTTGGACTAGCGGAGGCTACGAGCAGTACTTC.

The chain has TRBV6-5 and TRBJ1-4; D gene unclear. The CDR3 covers 14 residues. Germline lookup yields CDR1 MNHEY and CDR2 SVGAGI. Trimming removed 5 bases from V and 2 bases from J, with 9 bases in between. CDR3 nucleotides: TGTGCCAGCAGTCCCTCCCGGACTAATGAAAAACTGTTTTTT. It codes for CASSPSRTNEKLFF.

This clone showed up just a few times. The chain recombines TRBV4-2 with TRBJ1-1; D possibly corresponds to TRBD1 (5 bases). V lost 7 bases to trimming and J lost 3 bases, with 15 bases between them. This CDR3 has 14 amino acids. Germline CDR1 reads LGHNA; CDR2 reads YNFKEQ. For the CDR3, the DNA is TGTGCCAGCACCCCTCTACGGGGGTACACTGAAGCTTTCTTT. Amino acid sequence: CASTPLRGYTEAFF.

This clone was seen a handful of times. This chain joins TRBV7-8 and TRBJ1-2; D possibly corresponds to TRBD1 (5 bases). The CDR3 consists of 14 residues. In germline, CDR1 is SGHVS, CDR2 FQNEAQ. V dropped 0 bases and J dropped 3 bases, with 8 bases sitting between them. The CDR3: CASSLASRDYGYTF. CDR3 in DNA: TGTGCCAGCAGCTTAGCCTCCAGGGACTATGGCTACACCTTC.

The V gene is TRBV3-1 (or the pseudogene TRBV3-2), the J gene TRBJ2-2; D might be TRBD2 (5 bases). This CDR3 has 13 residues. V was trimmed by 4 bases and J by 3 bases, leaving 6 bases between them. CDR1 is LGHDT, CDR2 YNNKEL, per germline (reference sequence). CDR3 in amino acids: CASSRRDTGELFF. CDR3 coding DNA: TGTGCCAGCAGCCGGCGGGACACCGGGGAGCTGTTTTTT.

The genes are TRBV7-2 and TRBJ2-1; 9 bases are shared with TRBD2. Trimming cost V 4 bases and J 10 bases; bases outside gene matches: 2. Germline V CDR1 and CDR2: SGHTA, FQGNSA. The CDR3 is made up of 12 amino acids. The CDR3, as DNA: TGTGCCAGCAGCTCCCTAGCGGGAGAGCAGTTCTTC. Translation: CASSSLAGEQFF. The whole variable domain, filled in from reference TRBV7-2 and TRBJ2-1, reads GAGVSQSPSNKVTEKGKDVELRCDPISGHTALYWYRQSLGQGLEFLIYFQGNSAPDKSGLPSDRFSAERTGGSVSTLTIQRTQQEDSAVYLCASSSLAGEQFFGPGTRLTVL.

The rearrangement joins TRBV6-5 to TRBJ1-3, with D unresolved. Germline-derived CDR1 and CDR2 are MNHEY and SVGAGI. The CDR3 consists of 13 residues. V was clipped by 3 bases and J by 6 bases, with 9 bases between them. The CDR3 region has the DNA TGTGCCAGCAGTTATGGCAACCTAAACACCATATATTTT. It encodes CASSYGNLNTIYF.

The chain has TRBV19 and TRBJ2-7; a weak D match, TRBD1 (6 bases). Looked up from germline, CDR1 is LNHDA and CDR2 is SQIVND (reference sequence). The CDR3 is 13 residues long. Trimming cost V 5 bases and J 3 bases, with 11 bases left between them. The CDR3 DNA reads as TGTGCCAGTAGTGCACAGGGATACTACGAGCAGTACTTC. Its translation is CASSAQGYYEQYF.